The entry that follows covers one T cell receptor beta chain sequence. Its cognate antigen is unknown. As the CDR3 is not closed by the conserved phenylalanine or tryptophan, this likely results from a read error. Donors were systemically healthy Caucasian individuals from Russia aged about 6 to 95 years. The study isolated at least 6.5 million PBMCs from each sample. Germline V gene sequence: CDR1 MNHEY, CDR2 SVGEGT. The trim removed 9 bases at V and 0 bases at J, leaving 10 bases unmatched. The CDR3 extends over 15 amino acids. Next came a second PCR, run for about 7 to 12 cycles, which used a sample-barcoded 5' primer along with a J-beta primer mix. CDR3-containing paired-end reads numbering at least 2.5 million came from each sample. Each CDR3 protein gets one entry after TCRdb re-called the 5' RACE reads with MiXCR. The sample holds 850,000 or so distinct CDR3 sequences, 29% seen once. These data are taken from a study of blood T cells in healthy people across ages. Points from the study as a whole: The percentage of naive T cells correlated strongly with TCR beta diversity.

The gene calls are TRBV6-2 or TRBV6-3 and TRBJ2-7; TRBD1 matches at 8 bases. Source material: blood. The clonotype was recovered from a woman of 80 years or more in good health. The DNA for the CDR3 is TGTGCCAGTAGATCAGGACAGGGCTACTCCTACGAGCAGTACTGC. It yields the protein CASRSGQGYSYEQYC.